These 8 T cell receptor beta chains were all obtained from the same sample, sequenced in a study of blood T cell repertoires in COVID-19. Sequencing used immunoSEQ multiplex PCR; TCRdb keeps in-frame clones, though not all of them. This table holds 55,000 to 90,000 clones, about 85% found once. Material: peripheral blood. The receptors here all came from an elderly woman with active or convalescent COVID-19.

The chain carries TRBV5-5 and TRBJ1-5; 7 bases align to TRBD1. V gave up 0 bases and J gave up 3 bases; unmatched junction bases: 6. The CDR3 spans 16 residues. Per germline, CDR1 SGHKS and CDR2 YYEKEE (reference sequence). The CDR3 protein is CASSLAIGGINQPQHF. In DNA, the CDR3 is TGTGCCAGCAGCTTGGCCATAGGGGGCATCAATCAGCCCCAGCATTTT. Looking up the rest from reference TRBV5-5 and TRBJ1-5 gives the full variable domain: DAGVTQSPTHLIKTRGQQVTLRCSPISGHKSVSWYQQVLGQGPQFIFQYYEKEERGRGNFPDRFSARQFPNYSSELNVNALLLGDSALYLCASSLAIGGINQPQHFGDGTRLSIL.

The chain recombines TRBV6-5 with TRBJ2-1; 13 nucleotides agree with TRBD2. CDR1 and CDR2 (germline): MNHEY, SVGAGI. With V trimmed by 2 bases and J by 10 bases, 5 bases remained unmatched. There are 15 residues in the CDR3. CDR3 sequence reads: CASSYPGLAGVEQFF. In nucleotides, the CDR3 is TGTGCCAGCAGTTACCCAGGACTAGCGGGGGTAGAGCAGTTCTTC.

The chain carries TRBV11-3 and TRBJ1-1, with 7 positions matching TRBD1. The CDR3 runs 13 residues. Germline loops: CDR1 SGHNT, CDR2 YENEEA. V shed 3 bases and J 4 bases; nucleotides not matched to a gene: 2. The CDR3 sequence is CASSFNRGTEAFF. Written as DNA, the CDR3 is TGTGCCAGCAGCTTTAACAGGGGCACTGAAGCTTTCTTT.

This clone was observed a handful of times. This chain uses TRBV4-3 with TRBJ2-7, with D possibly being TRBD2 (5 bases). The CDR3 spans 14 residues. Germline values: CDR1 LGHNA, CDR2 YSLEER. The V gene lost 4 bases and the J gene lost 5 bases, with 15 bases spanning the gap. The CDR3 DNA is TGCGCCAGCAGCCTCGGGCGAGGGTTTGACGAGCAGTACTTC. Translation: CASSLGRGFDEQYF.

The chain combines TRBV28 with TRBJ2-7, with D possibly matching TRBD1 (6 bases). The germline CDR1 and CDR2 sequences are MDHEN and SYDVKM. The V gene lost 5 bases and the J gene lost 3 bases, with 14 bases spanning the gap. The CDR3 runs 14 residues. The CDR3 spells CASSQTGMNYEQYF. In DNA form, the CDR3 reads TGTGCCAGCAGTCAGACAGGAATGAACTACGAGCAGTACTTC.

The rearrangement uses TRBV27 and TRBJ1-4; 8 nucleotides line up with TRBD1. The germline CDR1 and CDR2 sequences are MNHEY and SMNVEV (reference sequence). The ends lost 1 base at V and 8 bases at J; junction bases unmatched: 9. This CDR3 region has 16 residues. The CDR3: CASSLWAPRGREKLFF. The DNA of the CDR3 is TGTGCCAGCAGTTTATGGGCTCCCAGGGGGCGAGAAAAACTGTTTTTT.

The chain carries TRBV15 and TRBJ1-6; D not resolved. V lost 3 bases, J lost 6 bases, and 6 bases lay in between. Germline-derived CDR1 and CDR2 are LNHNV and YYDKDF (reference sequence). There are 13 residues in the CDR3. The CDR3 protein is CATSRTFNSPLHF. The CDR3 nucleotides read TGTGCCACCAGCAGGACATTTAATTCACCCCTCCACTTT.

The chain couples TRBV9 to TRBJ1-2; 8 positions match TRBD1. The CDR3 is made up of 15 amino acids. Per the germline V gene, CDR1 is SGDLS and CDR2 is YYNGEE. J lost 6 bases, V lost 4 bases, and 11 bases had no gene match. CDR3 DNA sequence: TGTGCCAGCAGCACTGGGACAGGCGAGGCGGATGGCTACACCTTC. Amino acids: CASSTGTGEADGYTF.